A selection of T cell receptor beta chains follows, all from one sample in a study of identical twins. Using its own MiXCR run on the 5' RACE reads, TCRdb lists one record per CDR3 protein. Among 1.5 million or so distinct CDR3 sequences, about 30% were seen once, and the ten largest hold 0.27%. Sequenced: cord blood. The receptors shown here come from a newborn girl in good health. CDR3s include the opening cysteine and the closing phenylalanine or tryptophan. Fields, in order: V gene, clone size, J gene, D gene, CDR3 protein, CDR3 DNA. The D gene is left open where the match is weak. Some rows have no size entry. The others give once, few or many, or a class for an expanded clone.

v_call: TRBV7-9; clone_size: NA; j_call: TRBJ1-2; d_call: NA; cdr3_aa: CASSLEVGGLYGYTF; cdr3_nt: TGTGCCAGCAGCTTAGAAGTCGGGGGCCTCTATGGCTACACCTTC
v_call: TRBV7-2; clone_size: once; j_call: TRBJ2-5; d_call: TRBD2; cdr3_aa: CASSQTSAYQETQYF; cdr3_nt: TGTGCCAGCAGTCAGACTAGCGCGTACCAAGAGACCCAGTACTTC
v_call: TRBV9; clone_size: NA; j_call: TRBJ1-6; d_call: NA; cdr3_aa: CASSVGQEVYSPLHF; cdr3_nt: TGTGCCAGCAGCGTAGGACAGGAGGTATATTCACCCCTCCACTTT
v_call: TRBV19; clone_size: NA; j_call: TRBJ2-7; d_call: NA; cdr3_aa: CASSIRPAERYEQYF; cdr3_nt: TGTGCCAGTAGTATCCGGCCAGCGGAGCGCTACGAGCAGTACTTC
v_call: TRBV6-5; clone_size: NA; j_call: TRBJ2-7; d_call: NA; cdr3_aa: CASSYFALPDYEQYF; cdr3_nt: TGTGCCAGCAGTTACTTTGCCCTCCCGGACTACGAGCAGTACTTC
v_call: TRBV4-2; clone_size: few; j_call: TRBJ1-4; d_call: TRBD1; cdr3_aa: CASNDRNRGRHEKLFF; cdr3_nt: TGTGCCAGCAACGATAGAAACAGGGGGCGGCATGAAAAACTGTTTTTT
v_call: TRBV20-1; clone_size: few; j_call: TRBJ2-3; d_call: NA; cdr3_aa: CSARSLVSSTDTQYF; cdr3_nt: TGCAGTGCTAGAAGCCTAGTTTCTTCCACAGATACGCAGTATTTT
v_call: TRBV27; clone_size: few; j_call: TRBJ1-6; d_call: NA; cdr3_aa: CASTPSRDSPLHF; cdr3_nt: TGTGCCAGCACCCCCTCGCGGGATTCACCCCTCCACTTT
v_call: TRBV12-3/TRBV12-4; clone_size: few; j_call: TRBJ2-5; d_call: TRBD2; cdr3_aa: CASSLLPSGGGETQYF; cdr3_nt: TGTGCCAGCAGTTTACTCCCTAGCGGGGGGGGAGAGACCCAGTACTTC
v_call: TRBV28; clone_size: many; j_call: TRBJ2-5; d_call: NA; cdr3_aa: CASSTGTVQETQYF; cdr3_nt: TGTGCCAGCAGTACGGGGACCGTCCAAGAGACCCAGTACTTC
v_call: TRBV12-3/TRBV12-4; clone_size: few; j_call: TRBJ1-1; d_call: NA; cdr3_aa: CASSFQEKNTEAFF; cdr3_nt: TGTGCCAGCAGTTTCCAGGAAAAGAACACTGAAGCTTTCTTT
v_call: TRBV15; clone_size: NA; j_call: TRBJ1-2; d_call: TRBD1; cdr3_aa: CATSGQGYGYTF; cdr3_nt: TGTGCCACCAGCGGACAGGGGTATGGCTACACCTTC
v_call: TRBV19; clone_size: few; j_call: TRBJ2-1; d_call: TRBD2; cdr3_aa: CASSIPGGYNEQFF; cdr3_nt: TGTGCCAGTAGTATCCCGGGAGGCTACAATGAGCAGTTCTTC
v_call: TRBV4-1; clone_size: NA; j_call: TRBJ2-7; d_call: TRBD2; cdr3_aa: CASSQGASGRGSSYEQYF; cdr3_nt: TGCGCCAGCAGCCAAGGGGCTAGCGGGAGAGGGAGCTCCTACGAGCAGTACTTC
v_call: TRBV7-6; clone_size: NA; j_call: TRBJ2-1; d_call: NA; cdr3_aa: CASRRGGDNEQFF; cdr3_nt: TGTGCCAGCAGGAGAGGAGGGGACAATGAGCAGTTCTTC
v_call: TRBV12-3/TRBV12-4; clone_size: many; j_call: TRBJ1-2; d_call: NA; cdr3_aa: CASSLGRSGYGYTF; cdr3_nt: TGTGCCAGCAGCTTGGGACGGAGCGGCTATGGCTACACCTTC
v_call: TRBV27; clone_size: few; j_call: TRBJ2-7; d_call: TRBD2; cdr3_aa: CAAGVVDLPYEQYF; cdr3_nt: TGTGCCGCGGGGGTGGTCGACCTTCCCTACGAGCAGTACTTC
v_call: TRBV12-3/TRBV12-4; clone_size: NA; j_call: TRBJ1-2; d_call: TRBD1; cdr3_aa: CGSSLVAGGYGYTF; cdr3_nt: TGTGGCAGCAGTTTAGTAGCAGGGGGCTATGGCTACACCTTC
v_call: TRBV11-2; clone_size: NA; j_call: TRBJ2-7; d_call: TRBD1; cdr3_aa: CASRRTGDEQYF; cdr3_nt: TGTGCCAGCAGACGGACAGGGGACGAGCAGTACTTC
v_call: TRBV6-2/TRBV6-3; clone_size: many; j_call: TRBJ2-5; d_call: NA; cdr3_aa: CASSYPQETQYF; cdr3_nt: TGTGCCAGCAGTTACCCCCAAGAGACCCAGTACTTC
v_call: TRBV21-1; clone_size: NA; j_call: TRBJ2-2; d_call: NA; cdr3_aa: CASSTRGGTNTGELFF; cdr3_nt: TGTGCCAGCAGCACCCGAGGCGGCACGAACACCGGGGAGCTGTTTTTT
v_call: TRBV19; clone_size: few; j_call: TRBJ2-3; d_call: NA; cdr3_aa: CASSMDRFTDTQYF; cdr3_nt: TGTGCCAGTAGTATGGACCGGTTCACAGATACGCAGTATTTT
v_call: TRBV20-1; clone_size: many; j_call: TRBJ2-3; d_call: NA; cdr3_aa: CSARAGPTDTQYF; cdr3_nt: TGCAGTGCTAGAGCGGGACCCACAGATACGCAGTATTTT
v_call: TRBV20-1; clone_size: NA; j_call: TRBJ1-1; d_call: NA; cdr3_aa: CSASYGVDTEAFF; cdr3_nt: TGCAGTGCTAGTTATGGGGTGGACACTGAAGCTTTCTTT